The T cell receptor beta chain described here comes from a study of T cells in Graves' hyperthyroidism and ophthalmopathy. TCR beta CDR3 region amplification was performed from RNA transcripts. HTBI primers were employed in a first-round RT-PCR of the TCR CDR3. A single record per CDR3 protein comes from TCRdb applying MiXCR to the multiplex PCR reads. The data hold more than 500,000 distinct CDR3 sequences, with roughly 16% observed a single time. This clonotype was detected a few times. PBMCs stemmed from 10 ml fresh peripheral blood. The sequencing input was blood. This sequence originates from a woman in her 30s with Graves' ophthalmopathy.

The CDR3 DNA reads TGTGCCACCAGTGACCATGTAGCGGACACCACAGATACGCAGTATTTT. It codes for CATSDHVADTTDTQYF. The chain combines TRBV24-1 with TRBJ2-3; the D gene is possibly TRBD2 (6 bases). Trimming removed 4 bases from V and 2 bases from J, with 15 bases in between. CDR1 is KGHDR, CDR2 SFDVKD, per germline. There are 16 residues in the CDR3.